Below are 26 T cell receptor beta chains sequenced from a single sample in a study of T cells in Graves' hyperthyroidism and ophthalmopathy. Amplified TCR beta CDR3 regions came from RNA transcripts. RT-PCR in the first round (using the HTBI primer set) targeted the TCR CDR3. TCRdb analysed the multiplex PCR reads with MiXCR anew, one entry per CDR3 protein. The sample consists of approximately 690,000 distinct CDR3 sequences, about a fifth of them appearing once. What was sequenced was blood. Source of these receptors: a man aged 30-40 years with Graves' ophthalmopathy.

This sequence joins TRBV14 and TRBJ1-6; a weak D match, TRBD1 (5 bases). Germline values: CDR1 SGHDN, CDR2 FVKESK. This CDR3 is built from 15 residues. Trimming stripped 0 bases from V and 9 bases from J, with 12 bases between. This chain's CDR3 is CASSQDPGWGSPLHF. CDR3 coding DNA: TGTGCCAGCAGCCAAGATCCAGGGTGGGGTTCACCCCTCCACTTT.

The rearrangement joins TRBV29-1 to TRBJ2-5; D possibly corresponds to TRBD2 (5 bases). Looked up from germline, CDR1 is SQVTM and CDR2 is ANQGSEA. The CDR3 covers 14 residues. V was shortened by 4 bases and J by 3 bases, with 15 bases between the two germline ends. In DNA form, the CDR3 reads TGCAGCGTTGCCCGTCTGCGGGCAAAAGAGACCCAGTACTTC. Protein product: CSVARLRAKETQYF.

The V call is TRBV28, the J call TRBJ2-3; D is uncertain. With 5 bases removed from V and 6 bases from J, the gap between germline ends came to 21 bases. Germline V CDR1 and CDR2: MDHEN, SYDVKM. This CDR3 is 16 amino acids long. The CDR3 region has the DNA TGTGCCAGCAGTCCCAACGATCGCCGACTCCACGATACGCAGTATTTT. As protein: CASSPNDRRLHDTQYF.

This clonotype occurred many times. V usage is TRBV5-1 and J usage is TRBJ2-1, with TRBD1 matching over 9 bases. This CDR3 spans 13 amino acids. V was clipped by 4 bases and J by 13 bases; unmatched bases: 9. Germline V gene data show CDR1 as SGHRS and CDR2 as YFSETQ. The CDR3 DNA sequence: TGCGCCAGCAGCACGGGACAGGGCGGGAATCAGTTCTTC. It codes for CASSTGQGGNQFF.

This clonotype has only a few counts. The chain employs TRBV27 and TRBJ2-3; 7 nucleotides line up with TRBD2. There are 15 residues in the CDR3. The junction had 4 bases not matched to a gene; V was cut back by 3 bases and J by 1 base. Germline V lookup: CDR1 MNHEY, CDR2 SMNVEV (reference sequence). The CDR3 protein is CASSFGGSGTDTQYF. CDR3 in DNA: TGTGCCAGCAGTTTTGGCGGGAGTGGCACAGATACGCAGTATTTT.

This clonotype was detected only a few times. The chain uses TRBV15 and TRBJ1-5; D is possibly TRBD1 (6 bases). The V end lost 2 bases, the J end lost 1 base, and 9 bases lay between the germline ends. Looked up from germline, CDR1 is LNHNV and CDR2 is YYDKDF (reference sequence). This CDR3 comprises 15 residues. Here the CDR3 reads CATSRSGTSNQPQHF. CDR3 DNA: TGTGCCACCAGCAGATCCGGGACAAGCAATCAGCCCCAGCATTTT.

In its sample, this clonotype was seen a few times. The rearrangement uses TRBV20-1 and TRBJ1-2; TRBD1 aligns across 8 bases. There are 14 residues in the CDR3. The trim removed 6 bases at V and 3 bases at J, leaving 9 bases unmatched. Germline values: CDR1 DFQATT, CDR2 SNEGSKA (reference sequence). In DNA, the CDR3 is TGCAGTGCAACCGACAGGGGCCGGGACTATGGCTACACCTTC. Its translation is CSATDRGRDYGYTF.

This clonotype was counted ten times or more. The chain employs TRBV28 and TRBJ1-1; 9 bases fit TRBD1. J was trimmed by 1 base and V by 7 bases; bases with no gene match: 10. The CDR3 is 16 amino acids. Per germline, CDR1 MDHEN and CDR2 SYDVKM. In nucleotides, the CDR3 is TGTGCCAGCACTACGGGGACAGGGCGCAGGAACACTGAAGCTTTCTTT. Translation: CASTTGTGRRNTEAFF.

The rearrangement uses TRBV10-3 and TRBJ2-7; either TRBD1 or TRBD2 may fit D (6 bases each). V was pared by 4 bases and J by 2 bases, with 15 bases between. Germline loops: CDR1 ENHRY, CDR2 SYGVKD. The CDR3 runs to 15 residues. The CDR3 here is CAISGGTPDTYEQYF. The CDR3 DNA reads as TGTGCCATCAGTGGCGGGACACCTGACACCTACGAGCAGTACTTC.

The J gene is TRBJ2-1, the V gene TRBV2; possibly TRBD2 for D (6 bases). The germline gives CDR1 SNHLY, CDR2 FYNNEI. V was pared by 4 bases and J by 8 bases, with 12 bases between. The CDR3 runs to 13 residues. CDR3 bases: TGTGCCAGCAGTGTGGACTACGAGGATGAGCAGTTCTTC. It yields the protein CASSVDYEDEQFF.

This chain connects TRBV20-1 to TRBJ2-5, with D possibly matching TRBD1 (6 bases). Germline-derived CDR1 and CDR2 are DFQATT and SNEGSKA (reference sequence). Trimming left V 1 base short and J 2 bases short, with 11 bases between. This CDR3 has 14 amino acids. CDR3 residues: CSARGRTVQETQYF. The CDR3 DNA sequence: TGCAGTGCTAGAGGCAGGACAGTACAAGAGACCCAGTACTTC.

The V gene is TRBV7-9, the J gene TRBJ2-1, with a weak D call TRBD1 (5 bases). Between the trimmed V and J ends, which lost 5 bases and 4 bases, there was a span of 15 bases. The germline V gene has CDR1 SEHNR and CDR2 FQNEAQ (reference sequence). The CDR3 runs to 15 residues. The DNA of the CDR3 is TGTGCCAGCAGCCAGACAGCCAGCCTTTACAATGAGCAGTTCTTC. Protein: CASSQTASLYNEQFF. The whole variable domain, filled in from reference TRBV7-9 and TRBJ2-1, reads DTGVSQNPRHKITKRGQNVTFRCDPISEHNRLYWYRQTLGQGPEFLTYFQNEAQLEKSRLLSDRFSAERPKGSFSTLEIQRTEQGDSAMYLCASSQTASLYNEQFFGPGTRLTVL.

This clonotype occurred a few times. The chain links TRBV15 to TRBJ2-3; D call uncertain. The V end lost 3 bases, the J end lost 0 bases, and 1 base lay between the germline ends. From germline, CDR1 is LNHNV and CDR2 YYDKDF (reference sequence). This CDR3 spans 12 amino acids. The chain's CDR3 is CATSRSTDTQYF. The CDR3 DNA is TGTGCCACCAGCAGGAGCACAGATACGCAGTATTTT. Together with reference TRBV15 and TRBJ2-3, the CDR3 gives the full variable domain: DAMVIQNPRYQVTQFGKPVTLSCSQTLNHNVMYWYQQKSSQAPKLLFHYYDKDFNNEADTPDNFQSRRPNTSFCFLDIRSPGLGDTAMYLCATSRSTDTQYFGPGTRLTVL.

This clonotype has at least ten counts. This chain joins TRBV7-3 and TRBJ2-3; 7 bases are shared with TRBD1. In germline, CDR1 is SGHTA, CDR2 FQGTGA. The V and J ends lost 5 bases and 3 bases, in that order; junction bases with no gene match: 2. There are 13 residues in the CDR3. CDR3 nucleotide sequence: TGTGCCAGCAGCGAACAGGGGACAGATACGCAGTATTTT. Amino acid sequence: CASSEQGTDTQYF. The full variable domain, in which reference TRBV7-3 and TRBJ2-3 provide the parts outside the CDR3, is GAGVSQTPSNKVTEKGKYVELRCDPISGHTALYWYRQSLGQGPEFLIYFQGTGAADDSGLPNDRFFAVRPEGSVSTLKIQRTERGDSAVYLCASSEQGTDTQYFGPGTRLTVL.

This clonotype was counted a few times. The V and J genes are TRBV7-2 and TRBJ1-6, with 7 bases aligning to TRBD1. The CDR3 has 17 residues. The V gene end was trimmed by 4 bases and the J gene end by 9 bases; junction bases not matched to a gene: 15. CDR1 SGHTA and CDR2 FQGNSA come from the germline V gene. CDR3 bases: TGTGCCAGCAGCTCAGGGGGTGGGGGGGGTTCCGGTTCACCCCTCCACTTT. Its translation: CASSSGGGGGSGSPLHF.

The chain couples TRBV12-5 to TRBJ1-5; TRBD1 aligns across 8 bases. CDR3 length: 13 residues. V was clipped by 6 bases and J by 3 bases; unmatched bases: 1. Per germline, CDR1 LGHNT and CDR2 FRNRAP. The CDR3 region has the DNA TGTGCTAGTGGACAGGGGGTCAATCAGCCCCAGCATTTT. The encoded protein is CASGQGVNQPQHF.

Only a few counts were recorded for this clonotype. The CDR3 DNA sequence: TGTGCCAGCAGCGTAACCCACAGGGCTTCTGAGACCCAGTACTTC. Its protein is CASSVTHRASETQYF. The chain is built from TRBV9 and TRBJ2-5, with D perhaps TRBD1 (6 bases). With 1 base removed from V and 5 bases from J, the gap between germline ends came to 15 bases. This CDR3 contains 15 residues. The V gene's germline CDR1 is SGDLS and CDR2 YYNGEE.

This clonotype was seen only a few times. The rearrangement uses TRBV20-1 and TRBJ2-5, with D possibly TRBD2 on 6 matching bases. Looked up from germline, CDR1 is DFQATT and CDR2 is SNEGSKA (reference sequence). With 7 bases removed from V and 0 bases from J, the gap between germline ends came to 21 bases. This CDR3 has 16 amino acids. The chain's CDR3 is CSVPFRLATYQETQYF. The CDR3 nucleotides read TGCAGTGTTCCCTTCCGCCTAGCGACCTACCAAGAGACCCAGTACTTC.

Only a few counts were recorded for this clonotype. This rearrangement joins TRBV20-1 to TRBJ1-2; 9 nucleotides agree with TRBD1. This CDR3 is built from 13 residues. Losses at the gene ends were 6 bases for V and 7 bases for J; bases not matched to a gene: 9. The germline V gene has CDR1 DFQATT and CDR2 SNEGSKA (reference sequence). The CDR3 protein is CSAEVQGAGGYTF. The CDR3 DNA sequence: TGCAGTGCCGAAGTACAGGGGGCAGGTGGCTACACCTTC.

The chain uses TRBV6-1 and TRBJ2-1, with D hard to call. The CDR3 length is 15 residues. V gave up 5 bases and J gave up 4 bases, with 15 bases separating them. Germline CDR1 reads MNHNS; CDR2 reads SASEGT. DNA of the CDR3: TGTGCCAGCAGTTTAACGGTTACCTTTTACAATGAGCAGTTCTTC. Translation gives CASSLTVTFYNEQFF.

This clonotype has a handful of counts. This sequence joins TRBV2 and TRBJ1-3, with D tentatively TRBD1 (5 bases). This CDR3 spans 13 amino acids. Trimming shortened V by 11 bases and J by 4 bases, and 15 bases separated the two germline ends. CDR1 is SNHLY and CDR2 is FYNNEI in the germline V gene. CDR3 DNA: TGTGCCGGACGGGGGGGGGGAGGAAACACCATATATTTT. This gives the protein CAGRGGGGNTIYF.

This clonotype was counted between two and nine times. The rearrangement uses TRBV19 and TRBJ1-5; no clear D. V dropped 4 bases and J dropped 3 bases, with 7 bases sitting between them. The CDR3 totals 13 residues. The germline V gene encodes CDR1 LNHDA and CDR2 SQIVND (reference sequence). CDR3 in amino acids: CASSNLPNQPQHF. The DNA for the CDR3 is TGTGCCAGTAGTAACCTTCCCAATCAGCCCCAGCATTTT.

V gene TRBV14 combines with J gene TRBJ1-1; 9 bases are shared with TRBD1. V lost 6 bases and J lost 11; bases outside the gene matches: 16. Germline V gene lookup returns CDR1 SGHDN and CDR2 FVKESK. This CDR3 has 15 amino acids. The CDR3 DNA sequence: TGTGCCAGCAGTCCCTTACCCGGGACAGGGAGTATGGCTTTCTTT. Its translation: CASSPLPGTGSMAFF.

V and J are TRBV28 and TRBJ1-2; the D gene is possibly TRBD1 (6 bases). CDR1 MDHEN and CDR2 SYDVKM come from the germline V gene. Trimming pared 8 bases from V and 6 bases from J, leaving 19 bases between. The CDR3 has 14 residues. This CDR3 reads CASSFVQGADGYTF. CDR3 in DNA: TGTGCCAGCTCCTTTGTACAGGGCGCCGATGGCTACACCTTC.

This clonotype was seen ten or more times. The chain is built from TRBV20-1 and TRBJ2-7; TRBD2 aligns across 7 bases. J was trimmed by 2 bases and V by 5 bases; bases with no gene match: 12. Germline CDR1 DFQATT, CDR2 SNEGSKA (reference sequence). The CDR3 is 15 residues long. Written as DNA, the CDR3 is TGCAGTGCTCAGACCCCGACTAGCTGGACCTACGAGCAGTACTTC. Protein product: CSAQTPTSWTYEQYF.

The CDR3 bases are TGTGCCAGCAGGGCCGGGACGTTCTACGAGCAGTACTTC. Its protein is CASRAGTFYEQYF. The chain employs TRBV2 and TRBJ2-7, with D perhaps matching TRBD1 or TRBD2 (5 bases each). V lost 6 bases, J lost 3 bases, and 12 bases lay in between. The CDR3 contains 13 residues. Germline loops: CDR1 SNHLY, CDR2 FYNNEI.